This T cell receptor beta chain was found in a study of T cells after yellow fever vaccination. Study details: In the case of low-cell-number fractions, SMART-Seq v4 Ultra Low Input was used for preparation.

The CDR3 has 16 residues. Germline-derived CDR1 and CDR2 are DFQATT and SNEGSKA (reference sequence). Trimming cost V 2 bases and J 0 bases, with 17 bases left between them. This clonotype has just a few counts. From the 5' RACE reads, TCRdb called clonotypes with MiXCR, one entry per CDR3 protein. The repertoire has some 500,000 distinct CDR3 sequences, approximately 12% of them found once; the top ten carry over 12%. V and J are TRBV20-1 and TRBJ2-7, with TRBD2 as a possible D gene (6 bases). The clonotype was recovered from a man aged 25-45 years who received the YFV17D yellow fever vaccine. The specimen was PBMCs, collected on the day of the yellow fever booster vaccination. As DNA, the CDR3 is TGCAGTGCTAGATCAAGCGTAGCGGTCCCCTCCTACGAGCAGTACTTC. Its protein is CSARSSVAVPSYEQYF.